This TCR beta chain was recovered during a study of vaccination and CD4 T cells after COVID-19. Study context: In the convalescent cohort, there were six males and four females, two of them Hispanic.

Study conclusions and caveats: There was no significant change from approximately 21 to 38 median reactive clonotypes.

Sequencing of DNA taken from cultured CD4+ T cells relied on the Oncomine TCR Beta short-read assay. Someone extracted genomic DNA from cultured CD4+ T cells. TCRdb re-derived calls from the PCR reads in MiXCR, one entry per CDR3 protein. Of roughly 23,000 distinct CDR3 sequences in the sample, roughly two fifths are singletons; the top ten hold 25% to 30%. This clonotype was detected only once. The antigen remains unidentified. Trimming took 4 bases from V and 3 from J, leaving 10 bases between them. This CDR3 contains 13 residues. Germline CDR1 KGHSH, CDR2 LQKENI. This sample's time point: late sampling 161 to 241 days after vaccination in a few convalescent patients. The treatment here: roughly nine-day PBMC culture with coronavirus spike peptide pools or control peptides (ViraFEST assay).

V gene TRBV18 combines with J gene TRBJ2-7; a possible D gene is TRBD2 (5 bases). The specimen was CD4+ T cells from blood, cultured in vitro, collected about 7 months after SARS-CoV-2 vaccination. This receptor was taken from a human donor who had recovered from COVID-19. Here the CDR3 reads CASSRQEGYEQYF. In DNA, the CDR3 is TGTGCCAGCTCACGTCAAGAGGGCTACGAGCAGTACTTC.